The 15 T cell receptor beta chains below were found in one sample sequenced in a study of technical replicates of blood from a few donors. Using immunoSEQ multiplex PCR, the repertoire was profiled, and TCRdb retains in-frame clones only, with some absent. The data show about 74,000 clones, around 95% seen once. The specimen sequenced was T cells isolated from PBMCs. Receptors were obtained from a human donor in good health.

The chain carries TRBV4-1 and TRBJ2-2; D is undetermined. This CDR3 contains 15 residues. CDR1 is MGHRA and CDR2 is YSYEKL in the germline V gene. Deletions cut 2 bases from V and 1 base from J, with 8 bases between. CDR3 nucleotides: TGCGCCAGCAGCCAATGGTCGGGGAACACCGGGGAGCTGTTTTTT. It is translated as CASSQWSGNTGELFF.

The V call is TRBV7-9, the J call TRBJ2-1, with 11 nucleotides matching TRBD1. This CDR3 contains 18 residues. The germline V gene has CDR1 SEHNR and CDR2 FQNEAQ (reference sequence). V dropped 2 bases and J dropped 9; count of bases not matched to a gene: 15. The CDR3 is CASSLRASGTGGPGEQFF. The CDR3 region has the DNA TGTGCCAGCAGCTTAAGGGCCAGCGGGACAGGGGGACCGGGTGAGCAGTTCTTC.

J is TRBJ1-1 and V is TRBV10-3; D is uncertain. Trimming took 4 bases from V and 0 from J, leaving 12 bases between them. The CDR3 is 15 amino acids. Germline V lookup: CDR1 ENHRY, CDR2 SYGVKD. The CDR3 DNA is TGTGCCATCAGTGGCGACGGACTCATGAACACTGAAGCTTTCTTT. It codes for CAISGDGLMNTEAFF.

CDR3 sequence reads: CASSLIGQDNQPQHF. The CDR3 bases are TGTGCCAGCAGCTTAATCGGACAGGATAATCAGCCCCAGCATTTT. The chain recombines TRBV28 with TRBJ1-5; 7 nucleotides agree with TRBD1. Germline CDR1 and CDR2: MDHEN and SYDVKM. The CDR3 is 15 amino acids. The J segment lost 4 bases and the V segment lost 6 bases, leaving 9 bases of the junction unmatched.

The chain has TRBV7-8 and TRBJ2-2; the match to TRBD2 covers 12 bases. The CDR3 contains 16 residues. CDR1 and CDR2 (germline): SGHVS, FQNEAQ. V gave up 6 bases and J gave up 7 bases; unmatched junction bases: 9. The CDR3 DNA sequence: TGTGCCAGCAGGGAACCGGGACTAGCGGGCATCGGGGAGCTGTTTTTT. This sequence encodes CASREPGLAGIGELFF. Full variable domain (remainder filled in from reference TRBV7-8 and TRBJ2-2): GAGVSQSPRYKVAKRGQDVALRCDPISGHVSLFWYQQALGQGPEFLTYFQNEAQLDKSGLPSDRFFAERPEGSVSTLKIQRTQQEDSAVYLCASREPGLAGIGELFFGEGSRLTVL.

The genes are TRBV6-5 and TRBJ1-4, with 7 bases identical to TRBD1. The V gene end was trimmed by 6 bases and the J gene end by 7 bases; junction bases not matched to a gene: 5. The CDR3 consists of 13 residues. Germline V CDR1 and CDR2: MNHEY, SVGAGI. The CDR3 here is CASRGRGSEKLFF. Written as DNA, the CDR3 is TGTGCCAGCAGAGGCAGGGGGAGTGAAAAACTGTTTTTT.

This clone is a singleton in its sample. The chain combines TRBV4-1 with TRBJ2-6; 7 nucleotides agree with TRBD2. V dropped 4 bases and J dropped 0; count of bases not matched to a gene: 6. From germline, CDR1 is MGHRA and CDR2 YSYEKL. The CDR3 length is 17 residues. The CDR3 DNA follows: TGCGCCAGCAGCCGGGCCGGGGGGAGCTCTGGGGCCAACGTCCTGACTTTC. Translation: CASSRAGGSSGANVLTF.

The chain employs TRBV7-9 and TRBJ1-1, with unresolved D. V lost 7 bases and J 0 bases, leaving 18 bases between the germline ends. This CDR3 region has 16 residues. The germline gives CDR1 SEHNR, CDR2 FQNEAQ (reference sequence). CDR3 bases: TGTGCCAGCACCTCATCGAGGTTGATAGTGAACACTGAAGCTTTCTTT. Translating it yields CASTSSRLIVNTEAFF.

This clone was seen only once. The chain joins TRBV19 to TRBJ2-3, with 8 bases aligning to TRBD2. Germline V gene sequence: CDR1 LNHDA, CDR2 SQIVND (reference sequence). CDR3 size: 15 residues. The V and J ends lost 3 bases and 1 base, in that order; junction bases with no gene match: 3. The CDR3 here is CASSIAGGRTDTQYF. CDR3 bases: TGTGCCAGTAGTATTGCGGGAGGTCGCACAGATACGCAGTATTTT.

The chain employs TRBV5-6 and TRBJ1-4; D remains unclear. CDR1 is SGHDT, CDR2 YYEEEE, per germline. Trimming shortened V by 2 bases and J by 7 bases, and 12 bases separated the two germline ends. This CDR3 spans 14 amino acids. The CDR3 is CASSFSYQFEKLFF. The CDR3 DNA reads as TGTGCCAGCAGCTTTAGCTATCAGTTTGAAAAACTGTTTTTT.

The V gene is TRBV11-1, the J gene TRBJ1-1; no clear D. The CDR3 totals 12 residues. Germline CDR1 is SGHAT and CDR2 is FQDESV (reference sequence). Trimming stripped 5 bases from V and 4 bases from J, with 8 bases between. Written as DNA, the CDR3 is TGTGCCAGCAGCCTCACAAGCACTGAAGCTTTCTTT. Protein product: CASSLTSTEAFF.

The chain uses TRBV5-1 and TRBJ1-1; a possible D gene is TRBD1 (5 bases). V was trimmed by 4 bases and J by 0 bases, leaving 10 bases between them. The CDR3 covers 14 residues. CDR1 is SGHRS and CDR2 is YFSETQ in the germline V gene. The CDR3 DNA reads TGCGCCAGCAGCCGAGGGGACTTGAACACTGAAGCTTTCTTT. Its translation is CASSRGDLNTEAFF. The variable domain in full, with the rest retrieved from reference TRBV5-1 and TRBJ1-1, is KAGVTQTPRYLIKTRGQQVTLSCSPISGHRSVSWYQQTPGQGLQFLFEYFSETQRNKGNFPGRFSGRQFSNSRSEMNVSTLELGDSALYLCASSRGDLNTEAFFGQGTRLTVV.

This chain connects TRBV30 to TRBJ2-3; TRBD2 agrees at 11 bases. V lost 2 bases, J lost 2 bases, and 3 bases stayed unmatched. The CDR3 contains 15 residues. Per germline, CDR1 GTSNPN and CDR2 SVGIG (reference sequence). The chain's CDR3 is CAWSRSGGATDTQYF. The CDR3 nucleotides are TGTGCCTGGAGTCGTAGCGGGGGGGCCACAGATACGCAGTATTTT.

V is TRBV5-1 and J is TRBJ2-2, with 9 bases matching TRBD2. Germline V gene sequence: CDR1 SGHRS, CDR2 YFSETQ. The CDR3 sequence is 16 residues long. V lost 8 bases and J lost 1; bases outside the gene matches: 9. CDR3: CASSRTTSGNTGELFF. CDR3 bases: TGCGCCAGTTCACGAACGACTAGCGGGAACACCGGGGAGCTGTTTTTT. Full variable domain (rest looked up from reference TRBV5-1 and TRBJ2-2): KAGVTQTPRYLIKTRGQQVTLSCSPISGHRSVSWYQQTPGQGLQFLFEYFSETQRNKGNFPGRFSGRQFSNSRSEMNVSTLELGDSALYLCASSRTTSGNTGELFFGEGSRLTVL.

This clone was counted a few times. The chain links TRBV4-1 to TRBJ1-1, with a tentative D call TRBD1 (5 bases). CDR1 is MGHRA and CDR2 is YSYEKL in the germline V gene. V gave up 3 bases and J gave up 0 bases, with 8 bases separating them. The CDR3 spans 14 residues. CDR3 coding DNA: TGCGCCAGCAGCCAGTTAGGGGTGAACACTGAAGCTTTCTTT. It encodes CASSQLGVNTEAFF.